Listed below are T cell receptor beta chains from one sample, sequenced in a study of identical twins. TCRdb used MiXCR to reprocess the 5' RACE reads, holding one entry per CDR3 protein. Here the sample spans 450,000 or so distinct CDR3 sequences, roughly an eighth being singletons. The sample was also linked to a second study, of yellow fever vaccine responses in identical twins.

Sequenced input: CD4+ T cells sorted from blood. The receptors were sampled from a woman between 18 and 30 years old in good health. CDR3s include the opening cysteine and the closing phenylalanine or tryptophan. Each record gives: J gene, D gene, V gene, clone size, CDR3 DNA, CDR3 protein. D genes are given only for firm matches. For some rows the clone size is stated as once, few or many, or as a class when expanded; others skip it.

TRBJ2-3	-	TRBV5-1	few	TGCGCCAGCAGCCAGGAGACCCCCGCCGATACGCAGTATTTT	CASSQETPADTQYF
TRBJ2-1	-	TRBV10-3	-	TGTGCCATCAGAGGGTTTAACTACAATGAGCAGTTCTTC	CAIRGFNYNEQFF
TRBJ2-1	TRBD2	TRBV9	many	TGTGCCAGCAGCGTAGAGGCGGGGGGGCCCCATGAGCAGTTCTTC	CASSVEAGGPHEQFF
TRBJ1-1	TRBD1	TRBV27	few	TGTGCCAGCAGGGGACAGCCGAACACTGAAGCTTTCTTT	CASRGQPNTEAFF
TRBJ1-6	TRBD1	TRBV6-1	-	TGTGCCAGCAGTCCCCGTAGGGACAGACCAAATTCACCCCTCCACTTT	CASSPRRDRPNSPLHF
TRBJ2-7	-	TRBV12-3/TRBV12-4	few	TGTGCCAGCAGAAGGATTGGCTCCTACGAGCAGTACTTC	CASRRIGSYEQYF
TRBJ2-7	TRBD2	TRBV29-1	many	TGCAGCGGAGCCGGGACTAGGGGCGAGCAGTACTTC	CSGAGTRGEQYF
TRBJ2-1	-	TRBV7-9	-	TGTGCCAGCAGCTCTAGCGACAATGAGCAGTTCTTC	CASSSSDNEQFF
TRBJ2-5	TRBD2	TRBV7-2	few	TGTGCCAGCAGCGCATACGGGACTAGCGGGGTCAAAGAGACCCAGTACTTC	CASSAYGTSGVKETQYF
TRBJ2-2	-	TRBV19	few	TGTGCCAGTAGTGAGAGCCGTTGGACCGGGGAGCTGTTTTTT	CASSESRWTGELFF
TRBJ2-2	TRBD2	TRBV5-1	-	TGCGCCAGCGCCCGACTAGCTAAAAACACCGGGGAGCTGTTTTTT	CASARLAKNTGELFF
TRBJ2-1	-	TRBV3-1	few	TGTGCCAGCAGCCCACTAGGCAGGGGCAATGAGCAGTTCTTC	CASSPLGRGNEQFF
TRBJ2-5	TRBD2	TRBV6-5	-	TGTGCCAGCTACAGCGGGGTGGGGACCCAGTACTTC	CASYSGVGTQYF
TRBJ2-1	TRBD1	TRBV20-1	-	TGCAGTGCTAGTAGTGACAGGGGCTACAATGAGCAGTTCTTC	CSASSDRGYNEQFF
TRBJ2-4	TRBD1	TRBV9	few	TGTGCCAGCAGCGTAAGAGGGGGCGAAGCCAAAAACATTCAGTACTTC	CASSVRGGEAKNIQYF
TRBJ2-7	TRBD2	TRBV3-1	-	TGTGCCTGCAGCCAAGAGGTACTAGCGGGGGCGCATTTCGACGAGCAGTACTTC	CACSQEVLAGAHFDEQYF
TRBJ2-5	TRBD2	TRBV3-1	-	TGTGCCAGCAGCCAAGACGCAGCGGGGCGAGAGACCCAGTACTTC	CASSQDAAGRETQYF
TRBJ2-1	-	TRBV5-1	-	TGCGCCAGCAGCTGGAGGGACTTGTACAATGAGCAGTTCTTC	CASSWRDLYNEQFF
TRBJ2-3	TRBD2	TRBV4-2	-	TGTGCCAGCAGCCAAGGGGGTTCGACTAGCGTCGGACTTGATACGCAGTATTTT	CASSQGGSTSVGLDTQYF
TRBJ2-7	TRBD1	TRBV28	-	TGTGCCAGCAGTTTACCGGGACAGAGAGGCCCCTACGAGCAGTACTTC	CASSLPGQRGPYEQYF
TRBJ1-6	TRBD1	TRBV6-1	-	TGTGCCAGCAGGGGACAGTACTCCTATAATTCACCCCTCCACTTT	CASRGQYSYNSPLHF
TRBJ2-1	-	TRBV2	-	TGTGCCAGCAGTGCCTTTGAGTACAATGAGCAGTTCTTC	CASSAFEYNEQFF
TRBJ2-7	-	TRBV20-1	few	TGCAGTGCTACACCGAGGAACGAGCAGTACTTC	CSATPRNEQYF
TRBJ2-1	-	TRBV12-3/TRBV12-4	-	TGTGCCAGCAGTTTAGGAGGTTGGGGGGACTACAATGAGCAGTTCTTC	CASSLGGWGDYNEQFF
TRBJ2-1	TRBD2	TRBV7-9	-	TGTGCCAGCAGCTTCACCAGGGGACTAGTTAGTGAGCAGTTCTTC	CASSFTRGLVSEQFF
TRBJ2-5	-	TRBV11-2	-	TGTGCCAGCAGTACCTATGGGGGCTCAGTCCAAGAGACCCAGTACTTC	CASSTYGGSVQETQYF
TRBJ2-5	-	TRBV29-1	many	TGCAGCGTTGGAGAGACCCAGTACTTC	CSVGETQYF